Shown below are 10 T cell receptor beta chains from a single sample sequenced in a study of blood T cell repertoires in COVID-19. Assay used: immunoSEQ multiplex PCR; TCRdb lists only in-frame clones, some missing. The sample has some 350,000 clones; 85% to 90% are singletons. The material sequenced was PBMCs or T cells enriched from blood (not recorded which). Receptors were obtained from a man between 18 and 29 years old who had recovered from COVID-19.

The chain recombines TRBV3-1 (or the pseudogene TRBV3-2) with TRBJ2-3, with 10 nucleotides matching TRBD2. Trimming at V came to 4 bases and at J to 0 bases, leaving 7 bases not matched to a gene. CDR1 LGHDT and CDR2 YNNKEL come from the germline V gene (reference sequence). The CDR3 contains 17 residues. The CDR3 region is CASSLALAGTSTDTQYF. The CDR3 nucleotides are TGTGCCAGCAGCCTCGCACTAGCGGGAACTAGCACAGATACGCAGTATTTT.

The V call is TRBV21-1, the J call TRBJ2-1; TRBD2 is taken as the D call from the table, unchecked against the DNA. TRBV21-1 has pseudogene status. This CDR3 is 19 amino acids long. The CDR3 reads CASSERAQREGPSYNEQFF. In nucleotides, the CDR3 is TGTGCCAGCAGCGAGCGGGCTCAGCGGGAGGGCCCCTCCTACAATGAGCAGTTCTTC.

The chain uses TRBV4-1 and TRBJ2-3, with D perhaps matching TRBD2 (5 bases). The V end lost 5 bases, the J end lost 3 bases, and 12 bases lay between the germline ends. The V gene's germline CDR1 is MGHRA and CDR2 YSYEKL. The CDR3 loop spans 14 amino acids. The CDR3 loop reads CASSGLFGTDTQYF. CDR3 sequence (DNA): TGCGCCAGCAGCGGACTCTTCGGGACAGATACGCAGTATTTT.

The chain has TRBV5-4 and TRBJ2-5; TRBD2 aligns across 7 bases. There are 15 residues in the CDR3. J was trimmed by 4 bases and V by 3 bases; bases with no gene match: 9. Looked up from germline, CDR1 is SGHNT and CDR2 is YYREEE (reference sequence). CDR3 protein: CASSSGGEWGETQYF. CDR3 coding DNA: TGTGCCAGCAGCTCTGGGGGGGAGTGGGGAGAGACCCAGTACTTC. Combining the CDR3 with reference TRBV5-4 and TRBJ2-5 gives the whole variable domain ETGVTQSPTHLIKTRGQQVTLRCSSQSGHNTVSWYQQALGQGPQFIFQYYREEENGRGNFPPRFSGLQFPNYSSELNVNALELDDSALYLCASSSGGEWGETQYFGPGTRLLVL.

This rearrangement joins TRBV9 to TRBJ1-2; 7 nucleotides match TRBD1. The CDR3 has 15 residues. Germline trimming cut 2 bases from V and 1 base from J; bases unmatched to any gene: 5. The germline V gene encodes CDR1 SGDLS and CDR2 YYNGEE. CDR3 amino acids: CASSVQGVLNYGYTF. Written as DNA, the CDR3 is TGTGCCAGCAGCGTTCAGGGGGTTCTTAACTATGGCTACACCTTC.

The gene calls are TRBV9 and TRBJ1-2; TRBD1 matches 8 bases. This CDR3 spans 15 amino acids. J was trimmed by 4 bases and V by 4 bases; bases with no gene match: 9. The germline V gene has CDR1 SGDLS and CDR2 YYNGEE. Here the CDR3 DNA reads TGTGCCAGCAGCCCCCAGGACAGGGCGGCCTATGGCTACACCTTC. Translated, it gives CASSPQDRAAYGYTF. Based on the CDR3 plus reference TRBV9 and TRBJ1-2, the full variable domain is DSGVTQTPKHLITATGQRVTLRCSPRSGDLSVYWYQQSLDQGLQFLIQYYNGEERAKGNILERFSAQQFPDLHSELNLSSLELGDSALYFCASSPQDRAAYGYTFGSGTRLTVV.

Only a few counts were recorded for this clone. This chain uses TRBV6-6 with TRBJ2-1; 7 nucleotides line up with TRBD1. Germline V gene lookup returns CDR1 MNHNY and CDR2 SVGAGI (reference sequence). The trim removed 6 bases at V and 4 bases at J, leaving 9 bases unmatched. This CDR3 region has 15 residues. The CDR3 protein is CASRPGQLLYNEQFF. The CDR3 region has the DNA TGTGCCAGCAGGCCGGGACAGCTTTTATACAATGAGCAGTTCTTC.

J is TRBJ2-1 and V is TRBV30, with TRBD2 matching over 12 bases. The trim removed 3 bases at V and 4 bases at J, leaving 4 bases unmatched. The germline gives CDR1 GTSNPN, CDR2 SVGIG (reference sequence). The CDR3 sequence is 15 residues long. The CDR3 nucleotides are TGTGCCTGGAGGACAGGACTAGCGGGGTACAATGAGCAGTTCTTC. Its translation is CAWRTGLAGYNEQFF.

This clone came up once. The CDR3 coding sequence is TGTGCCAGCAGTTTAATAGGGGTTCAGGGGGGCACTGAAGCTTTCTTT. It codes for CASSLIGVQGGTEAFF. The chain employs TRBV28 and TRBJ1-1, with 7 bases identical to TRBD1. The ends lost 2 bases at V and 4 bases at J; junction bases unmatched: 10. The CDR3 is 16 amino acids. Germline loops: CDR1 MDHEN, CDR2 SYDVKM. The whole variable domain, remainder taken from reference TRBV28 and TRBJ1-1, is DVKVTQSSRYLVKRTGEKVFLECVQDMDHENMFWYRQDPGLGLRLIYFSYDVKMKEKGDIPEGYSVSREKKERFSLILESASTNQTSMYLCASSLIGVQGGTEAFFGQGTRLTVV.

The rearrangement links TRBV7-8 to TRBJ1-6, with TRBD1 matching over 8 bases. The ends lost 5 bases at V and 4 bases at J; junction bases unmatched: 16. The CDR3 consists of 19 residues. Germline V CDR1 and CDR2: SGHVS, FQNEAQ. This CDR3 is CASSPHGQGLFPYNSPLHF. Here the CDR3 DNA reads TGTGCCAGCAGCCCCCACGGACAGGGTTTATTTCCTTATAATTCACCCCTCCACTTT.